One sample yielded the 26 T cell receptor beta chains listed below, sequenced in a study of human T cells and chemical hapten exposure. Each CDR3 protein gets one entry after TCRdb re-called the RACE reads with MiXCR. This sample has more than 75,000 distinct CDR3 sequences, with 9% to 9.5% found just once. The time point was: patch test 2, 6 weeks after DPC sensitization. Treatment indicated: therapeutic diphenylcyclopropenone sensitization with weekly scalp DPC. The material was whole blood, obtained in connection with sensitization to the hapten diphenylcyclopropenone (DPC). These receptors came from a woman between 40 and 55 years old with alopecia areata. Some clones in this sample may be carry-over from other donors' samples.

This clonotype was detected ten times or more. This CDR3 is CASSQDGIASTDTQYF. CDR3 DNA: TGTGCCAGCAGCCAAGATGGCATTGCTAGCACAGATACGCAGTATTTT. This chain links TRBV4-2 with TRBJ2-3; unclear D gene. CDR3 length equals 16 residues. Trimming shortened V by 0 bases and J by 0 bases, and 10 bases separated the two germline ends. Per germline, CDR1 LGHNA and CDR2 YNFKEQ.

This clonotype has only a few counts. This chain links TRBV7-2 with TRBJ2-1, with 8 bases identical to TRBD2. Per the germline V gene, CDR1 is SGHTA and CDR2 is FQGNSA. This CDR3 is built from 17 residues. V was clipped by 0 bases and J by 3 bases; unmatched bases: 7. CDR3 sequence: CASSLAPKLAVYNEQFF. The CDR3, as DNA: TGTGCCAGCAGCTTAGCCCCCAAACTAGCGGTCTACAATGAGCAGTTCTTC.

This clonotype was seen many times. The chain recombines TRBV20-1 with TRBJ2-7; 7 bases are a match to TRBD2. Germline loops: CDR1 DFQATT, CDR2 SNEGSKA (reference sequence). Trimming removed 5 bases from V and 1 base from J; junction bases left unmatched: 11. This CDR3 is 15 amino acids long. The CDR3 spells CSAQTGTTLSYEQYF. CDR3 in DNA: TGCAGTGCTCAAACCGGGACTACCCTTTCCTACGAGCAGTACTTC.

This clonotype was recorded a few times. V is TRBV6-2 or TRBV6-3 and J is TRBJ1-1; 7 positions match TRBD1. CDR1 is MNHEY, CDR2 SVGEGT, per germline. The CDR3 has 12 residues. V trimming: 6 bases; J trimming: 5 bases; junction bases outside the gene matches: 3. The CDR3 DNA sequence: TGTGCCAGCAGGGAGACAGGGACTGAAGCTTTCTTT. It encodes CASRETGTEAFF.

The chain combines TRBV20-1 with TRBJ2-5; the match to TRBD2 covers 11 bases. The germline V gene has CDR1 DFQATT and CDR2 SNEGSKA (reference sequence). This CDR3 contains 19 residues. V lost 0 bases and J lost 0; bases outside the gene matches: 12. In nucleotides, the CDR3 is TGCAGTGCTAGAGATTCGTCGGGTAGCGGGAGGGCACACCAAGAGACCCAGTACTTC. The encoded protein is CSARDSSGSGRAHQETQYF.

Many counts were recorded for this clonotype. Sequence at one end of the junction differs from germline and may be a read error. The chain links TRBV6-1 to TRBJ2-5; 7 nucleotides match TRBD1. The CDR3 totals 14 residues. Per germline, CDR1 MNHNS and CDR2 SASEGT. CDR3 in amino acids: CASTSGDREDTQYF. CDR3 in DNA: TGTGCCAGCACCAGTGGAGACAGGGAAGACACCCAGTACTTC.

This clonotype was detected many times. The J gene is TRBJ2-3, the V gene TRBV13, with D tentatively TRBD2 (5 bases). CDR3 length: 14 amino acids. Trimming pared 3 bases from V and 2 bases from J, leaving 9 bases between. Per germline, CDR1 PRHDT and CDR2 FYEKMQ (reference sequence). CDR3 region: CASSFSDYTDTQYF. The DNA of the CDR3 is TGTGCCAGCAGCTTTAGCGACTACACAGATACGCAGTATTTT.

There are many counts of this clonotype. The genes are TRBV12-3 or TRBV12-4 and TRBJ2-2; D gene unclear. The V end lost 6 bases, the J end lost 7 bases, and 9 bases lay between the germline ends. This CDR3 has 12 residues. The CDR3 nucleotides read TGTGCCAGCAGGCCCACTCACGGGGAGCTGTTTTTT. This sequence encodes CASRPTHGELFF.

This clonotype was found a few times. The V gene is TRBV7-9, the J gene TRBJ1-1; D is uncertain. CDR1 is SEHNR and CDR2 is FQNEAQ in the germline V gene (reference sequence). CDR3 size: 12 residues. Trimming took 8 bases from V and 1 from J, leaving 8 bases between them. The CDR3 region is CASQKWNTEAFF. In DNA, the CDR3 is TGTGCCAGCCAAAAATGGAACACTGAAGCTTTCTTT. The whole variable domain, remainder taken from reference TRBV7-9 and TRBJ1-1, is DTGVSQNPRHKITKRGQNVTFRCDPISEHNRLYWYRQTLGQGPEFLTYFQNEAQLEKSRLLSDRFSAERPKGSFSTLEIQRTEQGDSAMYLCASQKWNTEAFFGQGTRLTVV.

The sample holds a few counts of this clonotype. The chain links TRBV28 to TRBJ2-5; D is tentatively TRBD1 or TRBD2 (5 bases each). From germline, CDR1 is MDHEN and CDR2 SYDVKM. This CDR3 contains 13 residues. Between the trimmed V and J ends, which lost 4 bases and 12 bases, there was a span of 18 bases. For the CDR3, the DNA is TGTGCCAGCAGTTACGGGACGTCCGGAGGAAAGTACTTC. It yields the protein CASSYGTSGGKYF.

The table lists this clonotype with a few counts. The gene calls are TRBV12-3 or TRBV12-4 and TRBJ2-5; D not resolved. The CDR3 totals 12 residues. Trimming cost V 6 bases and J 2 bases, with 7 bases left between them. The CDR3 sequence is CASRLQQETQYF. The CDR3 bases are TGTGCCAGCAGATTGCAGCAAGAGACCCAGTACTTC.

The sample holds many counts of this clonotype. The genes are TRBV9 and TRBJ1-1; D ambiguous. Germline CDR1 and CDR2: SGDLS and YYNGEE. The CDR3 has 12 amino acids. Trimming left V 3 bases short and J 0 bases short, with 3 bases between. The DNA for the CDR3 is TGTGCCAGCAGCGGGGTGAACACTGAAGCTTTCTTT. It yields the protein CASSGVNTEAFF.

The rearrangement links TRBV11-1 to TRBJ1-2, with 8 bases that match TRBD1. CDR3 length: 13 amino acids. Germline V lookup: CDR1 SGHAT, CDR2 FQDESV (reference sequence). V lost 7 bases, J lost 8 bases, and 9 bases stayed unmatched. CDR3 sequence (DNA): TGTGCCAGCACCCATGACAGGGGCGGAGGCTACACCTTC. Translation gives CASTHDRGGGYTF.

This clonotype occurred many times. Here the CDR3 reads CASSLLGETQYF. The CDR3 nucleotides read TGTGCCAGCAGTTTGCTCGGGGAGACCCAGTACTTC. V and J are TRBV27 and TRBJ2-5; no firm D call. The CDR3 loop spans 12 amino acids. CDR1 and CDR2 from the germline V gene are MNHEY and SMNVEV (reference sequence). V was cut by 3 bases and J by 5 bases, with 7 bases left in between.

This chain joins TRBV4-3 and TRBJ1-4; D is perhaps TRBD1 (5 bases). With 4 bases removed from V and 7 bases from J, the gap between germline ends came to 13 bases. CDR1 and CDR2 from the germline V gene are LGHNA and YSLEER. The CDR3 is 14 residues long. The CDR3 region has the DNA TGCGCCAGCAGCCGAGACAGTCCCGGTGAAAAACTGTTTTTT. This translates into CASSRDSPGEKLFF.

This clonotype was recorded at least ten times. CDR3 in amino acids: CARTSGRTKVPYEQYF. The CDR3 DNA sequence: TGTGCCAGGACTAGCGGGAGAACCAAAGTCCCCTACGAGCAGTACTTC. The chain carries TRBV3-1 and TRBJ2-7, with 12 bases identical to TRBD2. V shed 9 bases, J shed 2 bases, and the junction held 11 bases outside the gene matches. The CDR3 is 16 residues long. Looked up from germline, CDR1 is LGHDT and CDR2 is YNNKEL (reference sequence).

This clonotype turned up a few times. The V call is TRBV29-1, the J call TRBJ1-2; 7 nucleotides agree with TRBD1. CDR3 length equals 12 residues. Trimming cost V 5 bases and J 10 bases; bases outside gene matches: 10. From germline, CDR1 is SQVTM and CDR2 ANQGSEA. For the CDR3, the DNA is TGCAGCGTTAGGCCCGGGACAGAAGACTACACCTTC. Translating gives CSVRPGTEDYTF.

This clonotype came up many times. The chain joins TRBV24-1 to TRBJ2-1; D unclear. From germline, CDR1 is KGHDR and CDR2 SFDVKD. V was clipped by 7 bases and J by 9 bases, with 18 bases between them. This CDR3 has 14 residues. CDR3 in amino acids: CATRSTVDGGEQFF. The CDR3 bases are TGTGCCACCAGAAGCACAGTCGACGGTGGTGAGCAGTTCTTC.

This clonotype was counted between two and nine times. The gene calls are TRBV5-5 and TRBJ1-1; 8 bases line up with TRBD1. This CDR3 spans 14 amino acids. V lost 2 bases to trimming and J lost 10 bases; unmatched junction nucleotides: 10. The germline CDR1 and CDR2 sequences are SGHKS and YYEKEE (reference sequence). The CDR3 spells CASSFSRTGKGAFF. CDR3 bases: TGTGCCAGCAGCTTTAGCCGGACAGGGAAAGGAGCTTTCTTT. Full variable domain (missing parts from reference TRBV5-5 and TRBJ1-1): DAGVTQSPTHLIKTRGQQVTLRCSPISGHKSVSWYQQVLGQGPQFIFQYYEKEERGRGNFPDRFSARQFPNYSSELNVNALLLGDSALYLCASSFSRTGKGAFFGQGTRLTVV.

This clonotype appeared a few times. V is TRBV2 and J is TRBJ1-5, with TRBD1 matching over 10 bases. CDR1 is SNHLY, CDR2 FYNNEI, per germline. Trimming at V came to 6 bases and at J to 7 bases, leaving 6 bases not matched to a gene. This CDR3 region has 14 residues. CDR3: CASSGTGEKQPQHF. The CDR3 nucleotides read TGTGCCAGCAGCGGGACAGGGGAGAAGCAGCCCCAGCATTTT.

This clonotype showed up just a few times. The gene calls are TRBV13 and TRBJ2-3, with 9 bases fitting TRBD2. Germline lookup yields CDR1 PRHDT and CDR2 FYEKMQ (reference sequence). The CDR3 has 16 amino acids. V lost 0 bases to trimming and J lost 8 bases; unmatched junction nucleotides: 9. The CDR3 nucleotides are TGTGCCAGCAGCTTAGGTAGCGCGGGAGGGCCCGGTACGCAGTATTTT. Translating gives CASSLGSAGGPGTQYF.

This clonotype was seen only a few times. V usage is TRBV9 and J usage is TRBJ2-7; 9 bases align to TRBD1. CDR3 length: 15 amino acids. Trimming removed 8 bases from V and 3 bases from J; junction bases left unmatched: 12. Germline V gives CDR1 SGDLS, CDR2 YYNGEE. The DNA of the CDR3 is TGTGCCAGTACGCCGGGACAGGGTGGAGGCTACGAGCAGTACTTC. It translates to CASTPGQGGGYEQYF.

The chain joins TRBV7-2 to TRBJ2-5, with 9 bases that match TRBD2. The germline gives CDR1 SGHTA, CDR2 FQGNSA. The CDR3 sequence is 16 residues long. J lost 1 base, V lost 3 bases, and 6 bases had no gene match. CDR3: CASSFRASGIQETQYF. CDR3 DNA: TGTGCCAGCAGCTTCCGGGCTAGCGGGATCCAAGAGACCCAGTACTTC.

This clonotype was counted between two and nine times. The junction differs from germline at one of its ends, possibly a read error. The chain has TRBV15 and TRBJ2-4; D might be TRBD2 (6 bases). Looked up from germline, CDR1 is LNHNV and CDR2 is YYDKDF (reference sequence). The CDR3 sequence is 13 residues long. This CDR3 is CATGRGGWDIQYF. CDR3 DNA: TGTGCCACCGGCAGAGGAGGGTGGGACATTCAGTACTTC.

CDR3 residues: CSARDYRQLAKNIQYF. The CDR3 DNA is TGCAGTGCTAGAGATTACCGGCAGCTAGCCAAAAACATTCAGTACTTC. The rearrangement links TRBV20-1 to TRBJ2-4; D is undetermined. Per the germline V gene, CDR1 is DFQATT and CDR2 is SNEGSKA (reference sequence). The CDR3 consists of 16 residues. V gave up 0 bases and J gave up 0 bases, with 12 bases separating them.

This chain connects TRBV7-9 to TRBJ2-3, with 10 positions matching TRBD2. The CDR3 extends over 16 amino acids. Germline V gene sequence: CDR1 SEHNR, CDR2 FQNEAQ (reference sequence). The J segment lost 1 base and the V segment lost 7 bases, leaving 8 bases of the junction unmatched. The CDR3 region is CASISSGTSGTDTQYF. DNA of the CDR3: TGTGCCAGCATCTCGTCCGGGACTAGCGGCACAGATACGCAGTATTTT.